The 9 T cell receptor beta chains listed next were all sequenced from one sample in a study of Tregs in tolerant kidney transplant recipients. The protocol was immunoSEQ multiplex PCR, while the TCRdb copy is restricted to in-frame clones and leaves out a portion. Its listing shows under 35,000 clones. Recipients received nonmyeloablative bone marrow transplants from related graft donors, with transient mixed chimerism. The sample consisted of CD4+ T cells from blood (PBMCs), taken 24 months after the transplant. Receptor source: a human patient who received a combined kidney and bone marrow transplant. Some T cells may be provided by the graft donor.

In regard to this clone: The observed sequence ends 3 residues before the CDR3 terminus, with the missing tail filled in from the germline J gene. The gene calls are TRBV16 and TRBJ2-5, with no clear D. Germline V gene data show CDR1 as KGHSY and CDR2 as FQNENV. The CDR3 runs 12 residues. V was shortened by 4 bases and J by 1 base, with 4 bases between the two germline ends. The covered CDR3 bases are TGTGCCAGCAGCCTACTCCAAGAGACC. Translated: CASSLLQET. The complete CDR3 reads CASSLLQETQYF.

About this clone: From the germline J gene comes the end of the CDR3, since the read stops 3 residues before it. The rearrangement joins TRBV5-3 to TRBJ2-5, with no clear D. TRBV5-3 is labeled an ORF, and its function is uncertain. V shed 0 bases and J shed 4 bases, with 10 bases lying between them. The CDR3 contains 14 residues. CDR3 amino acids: CARSLERVRETQYF. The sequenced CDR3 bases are TGTGCCAGAAGCTTGGAACGGGTGAGAGAGACC.

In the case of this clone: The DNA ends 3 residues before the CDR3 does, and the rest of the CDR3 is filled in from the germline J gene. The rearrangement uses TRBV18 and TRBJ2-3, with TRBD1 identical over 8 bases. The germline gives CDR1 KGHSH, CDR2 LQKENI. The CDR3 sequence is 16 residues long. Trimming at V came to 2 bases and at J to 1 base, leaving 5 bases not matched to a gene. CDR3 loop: CASSPNQGARTDTQYF. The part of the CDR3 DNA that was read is TGTGCCAGCTCACCAAATCAGGGGGCTCGCACAGATACG.

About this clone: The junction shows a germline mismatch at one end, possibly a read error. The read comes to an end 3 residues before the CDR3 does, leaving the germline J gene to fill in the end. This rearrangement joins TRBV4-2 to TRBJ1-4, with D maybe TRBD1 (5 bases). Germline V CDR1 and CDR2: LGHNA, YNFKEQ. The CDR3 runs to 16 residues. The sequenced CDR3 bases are TGCGCCAGCAGCCAAGATAAACGGGCAGGGTATGAAAAA. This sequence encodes CASSQDKRAGYEK. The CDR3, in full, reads CASSQDKRAGYEKLFF.

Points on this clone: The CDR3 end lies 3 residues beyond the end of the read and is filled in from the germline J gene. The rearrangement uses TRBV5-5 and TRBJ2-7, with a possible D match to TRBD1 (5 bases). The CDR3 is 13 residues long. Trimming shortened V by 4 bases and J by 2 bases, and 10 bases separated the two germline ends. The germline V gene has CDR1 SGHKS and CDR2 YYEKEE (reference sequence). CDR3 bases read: TGTGCCAGCAGCCCCGACAGAGCCTACGAG. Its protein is CASSPDRAYE. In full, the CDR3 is CASSPDRAYEQYF. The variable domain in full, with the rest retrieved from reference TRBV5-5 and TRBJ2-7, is DAGVTQSPTHLIKTRGQQVTLRCSPISGHKSVSWYQQVLGQGPQFIFQYYEKEERGRGNFPDRFSARQFPNYSSELNVNALLLGDSALYLCASSPDRAYEQYFGPGTRLTVT.

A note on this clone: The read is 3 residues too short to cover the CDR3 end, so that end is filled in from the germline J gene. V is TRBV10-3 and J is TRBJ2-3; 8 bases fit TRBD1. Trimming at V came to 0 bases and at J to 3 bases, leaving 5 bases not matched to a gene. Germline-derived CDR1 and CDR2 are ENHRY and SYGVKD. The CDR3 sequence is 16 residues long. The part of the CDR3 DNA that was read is TGTGCCATCAGTGAGTCGTGGACAGGGATTACAGATACG. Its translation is CAISESWTGITDT. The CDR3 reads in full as CAISESWTGITDTQYF.

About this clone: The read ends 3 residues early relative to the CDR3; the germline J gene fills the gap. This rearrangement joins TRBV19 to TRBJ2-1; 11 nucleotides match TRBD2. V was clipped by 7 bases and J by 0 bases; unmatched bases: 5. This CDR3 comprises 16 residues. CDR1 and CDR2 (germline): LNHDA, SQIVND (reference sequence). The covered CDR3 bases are TGTGCCAGTATCCCGACTAGCGGGGACTCCTACAATGAG. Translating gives CASIPTSGDSYNE. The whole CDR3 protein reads CASIPTSGDSYNEQFF.

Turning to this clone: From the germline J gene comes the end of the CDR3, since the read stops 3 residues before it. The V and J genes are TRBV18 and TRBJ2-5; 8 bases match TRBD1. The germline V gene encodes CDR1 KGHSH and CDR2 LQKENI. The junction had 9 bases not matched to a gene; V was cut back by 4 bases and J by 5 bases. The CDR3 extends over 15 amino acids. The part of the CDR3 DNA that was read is TGTGCCAGCTCACAGACAGGACAGGGTGGGGAGACC. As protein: CASSQTGQGGET. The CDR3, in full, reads CASSQTGQGGETQYF.

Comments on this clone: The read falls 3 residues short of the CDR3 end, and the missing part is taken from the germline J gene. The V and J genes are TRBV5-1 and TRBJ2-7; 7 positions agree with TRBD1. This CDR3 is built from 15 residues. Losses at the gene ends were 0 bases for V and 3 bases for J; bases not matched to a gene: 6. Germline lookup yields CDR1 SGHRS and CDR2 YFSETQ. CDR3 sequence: CASSLGYRGIYEQYF. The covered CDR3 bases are TGCGCCAGCAGCTTGGGTTACAGGGGTATCTACGAG.